These 32 T cell receptor beta chains came from one sample sequenced in a study of T cell changes during pregnancy in multiple sclerosis. The method was immunoSEQ multiplex PCR; TCRdb's version includes in-frame clones alone and lacks a portion of them. The data contain approximately 30,000 clones, 85% to 90% of them singletons. This sample comprised CD8+ T cells from peripheral blood mononuclear cells, obtained before pregnancy. Receptor source: a female donor with multiple sclerosis, enrolled in a pregnancy study.

This rearrangement joins TRBV25-1 to TRBJ2-7; D is unclear. CDR1 and CDR2 from the germline V gene are MGHDK and SYGVNS. Trimming pared 4 bases from V and 4 bases from J, leaving 5 bases between. This CDR3 has 11 amino acids. As DNA, the CDR3 is TGTGCCAGCAGTGGAGGATACGAGCAGTACTTC. It is translated as CASSGGYEQYF.

Relative to its sample, this clone is medium-sized (0.01 to 0.1%). The chain carries TRBV6-4 and TRBJ1-1, with 9 bases fitting TRBD1. There are 14 residues in the CDR3. Germline assignment: CDR1 MRHNA and CDR2 SNTAGT. V was pared by 2 bases and J by 4 bases, with 2 bases of the junction left unmatched. The CDR3: CASSDKTGGTEAFF. As DNA, the CDR3 is TGTGCCAGCAGTGACAAGACAGGGGGCACTGAAGCTTTCTTT.

The chain has TRBV29-1 and TRBJ2-7, with a tentative D call TRBD1 (5 bases). The length of the CDR3 is 12 residues. Germline loops: CDR1 SQVTM, CDR2 ANQGSEA. The V end lost 6 bases, the J end lost 6 bases, and 15 bases lay between the germline ends. CDR3 loop: CSVLFTGAEQYF. DNA of the CDR3: TGCAGCGTCCTATTCACAGGAGCCGAGCAGTACTTC.

The chain employs TRBV5-4 and TRBJ1-4, with 8 bases lining up with TRBD1. The J segment lost 8 bases and the V segment lost 4 bases, leaving 7 bases of the junction unmatched. Germline CDR1 reads SGHNT; CDR2 reads YYREEE (reference sequence). The CDR3 is 14 amino acids. Here the CDR3 DNA reads TGTGCCAGCAGCCCGGACAGGGCCACCGAAAAACTGTTTTTT. It codes for CASSPDRATEKLFF.

The rearrangement joins TRBV5-5 to TRBJ2-5, with 8 positions matching TRBD1. CDR3 length: 16 amino acids. In germline, CDR1 is SGHKS, CDR2 YYEKEE (reference sequence). The V gene end was trimmed by 3 bases and the J gene end by 5 bases; junction bases not matched to a gene: 12. CDR3 sequence reads: CASSSGYRGLGETQYF. The CDR3 nucleotides are TGTGCCAGCAGCTCGGGATACAGGGGGTTGGGGGAGACCCAGTACTTC.

V and J are TRBV15 and TRBJ1-1; 8 bases are a match to TRBD1. The germline V gene encodes CDR1 LNHNV and CDR2 YYDKDF (reference sequence). CDR3 length: 18 residues. The V and J ends lost 0 bases and 2 bases, in that order; junction bases with no gene match: 11. In DNA, the CDR3 is TGTGCCACCAGCAGAGATTATACAGGCAGGGGGCTTAACACTGAAGCTTTCTTT. It translates to CATSRDYTGRGLNTEAFF.

This chain connects TRBV5-1 to TRBJ2-1, with TRBD1 matching 8 bases. After removal of 4 bases from V and 7 bases from J, the junction contained 13 bases not matched to a gene. This CDR3 contains 16 residues. From germline, CDR1 is SGHRS and CDR2 YFSETQ. Written as DNA, the CDR3 is TGCGCCAGCAGCCTCGGACGGGGGACAGGCAGGAATGAGCAGTTCTTC. This encodes CASSLGRGTGRNEQFF.

The rearrangement uses TRBV12-5 and TRBJ2-7; 7 bases align to TRBD1. The CDR3 spans 13 residues. Trimming at V came to 4 bases and at J to 1 base, leaving 1 base not matched to a gene. Germline CDR1 and CDR2: LGHNT and FRNRAP. CDR3 in amino acids: CASGWDSSYEQYF. For the CDR3, the DNA is TGTGCTAGTGGTTGGGACAGTTCCTACGAGCAGTACTTC.

The V gene is TRBV19, the J gene TRBJ1-1; D not resolved. The CDR3 runs to 10 residues. The V gene's germline CDR1 is LNHDA and CDR2 SQIVND (reference sequence). Trimming removed 9 bases from V and 7 bases from J, with 9 bases in between. CDR3 in amino acids: CASIGREAFF. The CDR3 DNA reads TGTGCCAGCATTGGGCGTGAAGCTTTCTTT.

The gene calls are TRBV30 and TRBJ1-1; tentative D call: TRBD1 (6 bases). The germline V gene has CDR1 GTSNPN and CDR2 SVGIG (reference sequence). CDR3 length: 15 residues. V lost 2 bases and J 1 base, leaving 14 bases between the germline ends. The CDR3 DNA reads TGTGCCTGGAGTAAGATCCAGGGGACGAACACTGAAGCTTTCTTT. Its translation is CAWSKIQGTNTEAFF.

The rearrangement uses TRBV7-9 and TRBJ2-1, with 7 nucleotides matching TRBD2. The CDR3 spans 14 residues. V trimming: 3 bases; J trimming: 4 bases; junction bases outside the gene matches: 3. CDR1 is SEHNR, CDR2 FQNEAQ, per germline (reference sequence). CDR3 residues: CASSFGGLYNEQFF. The CDR3 nucleotides are TGTGCCAGCAGCTTCGGGGGGTTGTACAATGAGCAGTTCTTC.

The V call is TRBV27, the J call TRBJ2-7, with D possibly matching TRBD1 (5 bases). CDR3 length equals 13 residues. Looked up from germline, CDR1 is MNHEY and CDR2 is SMNVEV (reference sequence). The V gene lost 2 bases and the J gene lost 5 bases, with 10 bases spanning the gap. DNA of the CDR3: TGTGCCAGCAGTTTAGGGGCTGTCCACGAGCAGTACTTC. This translates into CASSLGAVHEQYF.

This rearrangement joins TRBV19 to TRBJ2-5; 9 nucleotides match TRBD1. From germline, CDR1 is LNHDA and CDR2 SQIVND (reference sequence). V shed 6 bases, J shed 5 bases, and the junction held 4 bases outside the gene matches. This CDR3 spans 13 amino acids. The CDR3 coding sequence is TGTGCCAGTAGCAGGGACAGGGAGGAGACCCAGTACTTC. Protein: CASSRDREETQYF.

This sequence joins TRBV15 and TRBJ1-1; D is unresolved. The CDR3 runs to 14 residues. V lost 6 bases, J lost 0 bases, and 11 bases lay in between. Germline lookup yields CDR1 LNHNV and CDR2 YYDKDF (reference sequence). The CDR3 protein is CATRNTLMNTEAFF. CDR3 sequence (DNA): TGTGCCACCAGAAACACCCTTATGAACACTGAAGCTTTCTTT.

The J gene is TRBJ1-1, the V gene TRBV4-2; possibly TRBD1 for D (5 bases). The CDR3 length is 16 residues. Between the trimmed V and J ends, which lost 4 bases and 5 bases, there was a span of 20 bases. CDR1 LGHNA and CDR2 YNFKEQ come from the germline V gene. The CDR3 DNA is TGTGCCAGCAGCCTCTTCGGGTCGGGCGCAGGGACTGAAGCTTTCTTT. Protein: CASSLFGSGAGTEAFF.

V and J are TRBV4-1 and TRBJ2-7, with 7 positions matching TRBD2. With 0 bases clipped from V and 5 bases from J, the junction kept 10 bases outside the gene matches. There are 16 residues in the CDR3. The V gene's germline CDR1 is MGHRA and CDR2 YSYEKL. CDR3 sequence: CASSQDGLGEDHEQYF. As DNA, the CDR3 is TGCGCCAGCAGCCAAGATGGACTAGGTGAGGACCACGAGCAGTACTTC.

The rearrangement joins TRBV6-4 to TRBJ2-1; TRBD1 matches 11 bases. The V segment lost 0 bases and the J segment 3 bases; nucleotides outside the gene matches: 1. This CDR3 contains 16 residues. Per the germline V gene, CDR1 is MRHNA and CDR2 is SNTAGT. CDR3 sequence reads: CASSDSGTGGYNEQFF. The CDR3 DNA follows: TGTGCCAGCAGTGACTCCGGGACAGGGGGCTACAATGAGCAGTTCTTC.

The chain carries TRBV5-1 and TRBJ2-2; TRBD1 matches 8 bases. The V gene end was trimmed by 2 bases and the J gene end by 7 bases; junction bases not matched to a gene: 7. Germline V gene lookup returns CDR1 SGHRS and CDR2 YFSETQ. The CDR3 has 15 amino acids. The DNA for the CDR3 is TGCGCCAGCAGCTTAAGCAGGGGGCACGTCGGGGAGCTGTTTTTT. Protein product: CASSLSRGHVGELFF.

This chain links TRBV6-4 with TRBJ1-6; TRBD1 is a possible D gene (5 bases). V was trimmed by 6 bases and J by 7 bases, leaving 13 bases between them. CDR1 and CDR2 (germline): MRHNA, SNTAGT. The CDR3 is 14 amino acids. The CDR3 DNA follows: TGTGCCAGCAGAGAGGACACCGTCAATTCACCCCTCCACTTT. Its protein product is CASREDTVNSPLHF.

This rearrangement joins TRBV29-1 to TRBJ2-7; D perhaps matches TRBD2 (5 bases). Germline V gene data show CDR1 as SQVTM and CDR2 as ANQGSEA. The ends were cut back, 7 bases at V and 4 bases at J, with 14 bases in the middle. The CDR3 has 12 amino acids. CDR3: CSGGAGPYEQYF. The CDR3 nucleotides read TGCAGCGGGGGAGCCGGACCTTACGAGCAGTACTTC.

This clone was observed once. The CDR3 nucleotides are TGTGCCAGCAGCTTGTATACCGGGGAGCTGTTTTTT. It translates to CASSLYTGELFF. J is TRBJ2-2 and V is TRBV5-4; D gene ambiguous. Germline assignment: CDR1 SGHNT and CDR2 YYREEE (reference sequence). CDR3 length: 12 residues. Trimming removed 1 base at V and 5 bases at J, with 3 bases between.

The genes are TRBV9 and TRBJ2-1; maybe TRBD1 (5 bases). Between the trimmed V and J ends, which lost 4 bases and 14 bases, there was a span of 16 bases. The germline V gene encodes CDR1 SGDLS and CDR2 YYNGEE. CDR3 length equals 12 residues. For the CDR3, the DNA is TGTGCCAGCAGCCCGCAAGGGCAGGGAAAGTTCTTC. Translation: CASSPQGQGKFF.

V gene TRBV7-9 combines with J gene TRBJ2-3, with 8 bases lining up with TRBD2. The CDR3 totals 15 residues. Per germline, CDR1 SEHNR and CDR2 FQNEAQ (reference sequence). J lost 6 bases, V lost 2 bases, and 7 bases had no gene match. CDR3 protein: CASSLLTGGVDTQYF. Here the CDR3 DNA reads TGTGCCAGCAGCTTACTGACCGGGGGGGTGGATACGCAGTATTTT.

The chain links TRBV21-1 to TRBJ1-1. TRBV21-1 is a pseudogene locus. This CDR3 comprises 15 residues. CDR3 DNA sequence: TGTGCCAGCAGCAAAGACCGGGGTATGAACACTGAAGCTTTCTTT. Translated, it gives CASSKDRGMNTEAFF.

V usage is TRBV9 and J usage is TRBJ2-1, with 8 bases fitting TRBD2. The CDR3 is made up of 15 amino acids. Germline CDR1 reads SGDLS; CDR2 reads YYNGEE. V trimming: 1 base; J trimming: 6 bases; junction bases outside the gene matches: 6. The CDR3 DNA sequence: TGTGCCAGCAGCGTATACGGGGGGGCCCCCAATGAGCAGTTCTTC. Translated, it gives CASSVYGGAPNEQFF.

The chain carries TRBV28 and TRBJ1-1; D call uncertain. V lost 6 bases, J lost 1 base, and 9 bases lay in between. This CDR3 is 13 amino acids long. CDR1 is MDHEN and CDR2 is SYDVKM in the germline V gene. The CDR3 loop reads CASREFGNTEAFF. CDR3 sequence (DNA): TGTGCCAGCAGGGAGTTTGGGAACACTGAAGCTTTCTTT.

The V call is TRBV18, the J call TRBJ2-2; D is unclear. The CDR3 is 15 residues long. Per the germline V gene, CDR1 is KGHSH and CDR2 is LQKENI. Trimming pared 3 bases from V and 0 bases from J, leaving 8 bases between. This chain's CDR3 is CASSPTLSNTGELFF. DNA of the CDR3: TGTGCCAGCTCACCCACTCTGTCGAACACCGGGGAGCTGTTTTTT.

The rearrangement uses TRBV7-2 and TRBJ2-5; unclear D gene. CDR1 is SGHTA and CDR2 is FQGNSA in the germline V gene. Deletions cut 11 bases from V and 9 bases from J, with 16 bases between. The CDR3 has 11 amino acids. The CDR3 sequence: CARCLRRPQYF. The CDR3 DNA is TGTGCCCGATGCCTTCGGAGACCCCAGTACTTC.

J is TRBJ1-1 and V is TRBV7-8, with 7 bases identical to TRBD1. The V and J ends lost 5 bases and 2 bases, in that order; junction bases with no gene match: 8. The germline V gene has CDR1 SGHVS and CDR2 FQNEAQ. The CDR3 is 15 amino acids. The CDR3 coding sequence is TGTGCCAGCAGCCTAGGGGGCAGGGGAAACACTGAAGCTTTCTTT. Its protein is CASSLGGRGNTEAFF.

This clone was counted only a few times. V is TRBV4-1 and J is TRBJ1-2, with D possibly TRBD1 on 6 matching bases. CDR1 is MGHRA and CDR2 is YSYEKL in the germline V gene. The CDR3 contains 16 residues. The V gene lost 3 bases and the J gene lost 0 bases, with 14 bases spanning the gap. The CDR3 bases are TGCGCCAGCAGCCATCATTTAGGACAGCCTAACTATGGCTACACCTTC. It encodes CASSHHLGQPNYGYTF.

The chain links TRBV6-6 to TRBJ2-1, with 7 nucleotides matching TRBD1. The length of the CDR3 is 14 residues. V was clipped by 4 bases and J by 8 bases; unmatched bases: 8. Germline V CDR1 and CDR2: MNHNY, SVGAGI (reference sequence). CDR3 in DNA: TGTGCCAGCAGTTTCACACAGGGGATGGATGAGCAGTTCTTC. As protein: CASSFTQGMDEQFF.

The V and J genes are TRBV13 and TRBJ1-2, with TRBD1 matching over 9 bases. This CDR3 contains 19 residues. Unmatched junction bases numbered 15, after V lost 1 base and J lost 3 bases. The germline V gene encodes CDR1 PRHDT and CDR2 FYEKMQ (reference sequence). The CDR3 DNA follows: TGTGCCAGCAGCTTAGATTATGACAGGGGGACATACGGGGACTATGGCTACACCTTC. Protein: CASSLDYDRGTYGDYGYTF.